This T cell receptor beta chain stems from a study of cytomegalovirus exposure and HLA in healthy donors (dated by TCRdb to the late 2010s). Regarding the study in general: An earlier analysis of about 530 of the donors reported over 250 Gb of sequence data and 95 million to 120 million unique TCR beta sequences obtained from about 200 million T cells. Among approximately 370 genotyped donors of the cohort, an average of around 250,000 unique TCR beta nucleotide sequences was sequenced per donor, of which roughly 17% were non-productive. About 300 gigabases of sequencing data and tens of millions of unique TCR sequences were included in an early release covering 550 to 800 HLA-typed donors. Class I and class II HLA loci were covered by the typing at four-digit resolution. Rather than using new phenotypic data, the later analysis identified candidate immune exposures from TCR beta sequences and from how often those sequences occurred across donors. The study was designed to test whether signatures of past pathogen exposure could be identified by cataloging public T cell receptors. Using immunosequencing, the study profiled T cell repertoires from around 680 subjects and related those repertoires to cytomegalovirus serostatus. All discovery cohort repertoires had been generated on a single sequencing platform. To study patterns of TCR occurrence, a later analysis re-analyzed previously published TCR beta repertoires from more than 550 donors and added high-resolution HLA genotyping. To predict cytomegalovirus infection status, the study brought together high-throughput TCR immunosequencing, statistical association of individual TCRs with disease status, and machine learning. Along with the approximately 650-subject first cohort, a separate validation cohort of around 120 different subjects was used. Four or five DR-DQ haplotypes were treated as single units for association and clustering because of strong linkage in the cohort. Of the 300 to 400 genotyped donors, roughly 80% fell in the genetic ancestry cluster associated with self-reported Caucasian donors. Donor age, sex, ethnicity and CMV serostatus were collected together with the repertoire data. A later genetic analysis used genome-wide SNP genotypes for about 60% of the roughly 700 donors, treating that subset as a discovery cohort. The number of donors typed differed by locus, with 629-630 for A, B, C, DRB1 and DQB1, about 500 for DQA1, nearly 610 for DPA1, and about 450 for DPB1. An earlier analysis of about 620 of the donors applied high-throughput TCR beta sequencing to assess whether each TCR beta V gene segment acted as functional or pseudogenic.

The cysteine opens and the phenylalanine closes a CDR3 of 14 amino acids. Of all the DNA, just the CDR3 is kept, 42 bases in frame from base 1. CDR1 and CDR2 are drawn from the germline V gene (reference sequence): LNHDA, SQIVND. At the junction V is shortened by 3 bases and J by 1 base; bases outside the gene matches: 1. A remark on this clone: The specificity of this receptor is unknown. No much larger clone exists at a distance of one base, and base qualities are not known.

General study outcomes and caveats: In an earlier analysis of more than 500 of the donors, most TCR beta V segments appeared in productive rearrangements about 87% or about 30% of the time, broadly matching IMGT annotations. A further reported finding was that TCR beta sequences accurately predicted the HLA-A and HLA-B alleles for most subjects in the first cohort. A later genetic analysis reported fewer N-insertions in productive TCRs among donors in an Asian-associated ancestry cluster than the roughly 700-donor mean. A later analysis found that HLA-associated TCR beta chains were more clonally expanded and had lower generation probabilities than equally common non-associated chains. An association between a missense DCLRE1C variant and V-gene and J-gene trimming of TCR beta chains was found in a later genetic analysis and replicated in an independent cohort. In the study, roughly 160 TCR beta chains were listed as associated with cytomegalovirus. In a later analysis, TCR association rates were found to vary across HLA loci, with the most associated TCRs seen for DRB1 alleles and the fewest for HLA-C alleles. The authors suggested that the approach could potentially be extended to other disease states and immunological phenotypes. Because HLA typing was missing for some donors at each locus, association tests included only the typed subset. Over 15 rarely observed V segments, including chromosome 9 orphons, were excluded from the earlier analysis of approximately 500 of the donors because counts were too low. Three of the identified cytomegalovirus-associated TCR beta chains were confirmed in vitro to be specific for cytomegalovirus antigens. Presence/absence analyses assumed roughly uniform sequencing depth across donors, an assumption that may not hold. Some IMGT-functional V segments, including TRBV6-2 and TRBV6-3, could not be told apart with the 87-base-pair reads, so those segments were excluded. Strong co-occurrence of HLA alleles, especially DR and DQ, made assigning TCR associations to individual alleles difficult. A later analysis reported that several top co-occurrence clusters appeared linked to parvovirus B19, influenza, CMV and Epstein-Barr virus. The classifier was reported to diagnose cytomegalovirus status with high specificity and sensitivity in both the original cohort and the validation cohort. Most TCR sequences were seen in very few donors, while some public TCRs were found in many individuals. A group of highly shared sequence variants was considered likely to be a technical artifact of the sequencing pipeline. A later analysis associated about 17,000 TCR beta sequences with specific HLA alleles at a false discovery rate of 0.05. CMV serostatus was the only immune exposure information available for the cohort. Correlated functional status among segregating V segments might be attributable to linkage disequilibrium, but an unknown experimental factor could not be ruled out. This cohort had only TCR beta chains sequenced, and the lack of alpha or paired-chain data limited which features could be detected. A later analysis found that most CMV-associated TCR beta chains appeared HLA-restricted, with HLA associations seemingly driven largely by CMV exposure.

In total, about 650 healthy bone marrow donors made up the cohort. All cohort members were sampled while nominally healthy, although unrecorded immune exposures were likely present. The donor tested CMV seronegative, placing the donor among the 350 or so seronegative members of the cohort. Each donor provided a peripheral blood sample, and peripheral blood mononuclear cells were used for TCR beta sequencing. Genomic DNA extraction from the blood cell samples was performed with the Qiagen DNeasy Blood Extraction Kit. The receptor library was made with the immunoSEQ multiplex PCR assay. For the multiplex PCR, a mixture combining 60 forward primers for TCR Vbeta segments and 13 reverse primers for TCR Jbeta segments was used. The CDR3 region of rearranged TCR beta genes was amplified from genomic DNA with a multiplex PCR assay. Amplified TCR beta libraries were sequenced as 87-base-pair reads on the Illumina HiSeq System. Under the source paper's analysis protocol: Across the 500 to 750 repertoires, a later analysis counted 80 million or so unique TCR beta chains, 9.5 million to 12 million of which were shared by at least two donors. Raw reads were error-corrected and collapsed into unique sequences by a nearest-neighbor algorithm in which closely related sequences were merged to remove PCR and sequencing errors. Alignment of CDR3 sequences to IMGT reference sequences was used to assign V, D and J gene segments. Each retained sequence needed at least a six-nucleotide match to both a V gene segment and a J gene segment. Rearrangements were classified as productive when the CDR3 lacked stop codons and remained in frame with V and J, and all other rearrangements were classified as non-productive. CDR3 was defined by IMGT convention, running from the second conserved V-encoded cysteine to the conserved J-encoded phenylalanine. In an earlier analysis of approximately 590 of the donors, sequences lacking an unambiguous match to a single V gene segment were excluded. In an earlier analysis of roughly 500 of the donors, V segments were called functional above 56.7% productive rearrangements and were called segregating when the between-donor standard deviation exceeded 5%. To diagnose cytomegalovirus status from the catalog of TCR beta chain sequences, a statistical classification framework was built. In a later analysis, TCR nucleotide sequences were compared against IMGT/GENE-DB human TR gene sequences so that V and J genes could be assigned. A later analysis assigned CDR3 sequences and most-parsimonious VDJ recombination scenarios with the TCRdist pipeline. In a later analysis, every TCR beta chain was defined by the combination of its CDR3 amino acid sequence and its V-gene family, and reads without a unique V-gene family were dropped. In a later analysis, fewer than 600 highly shared, low-generation-probability nucleotide sequences were removed to address suspected cross-contamination and a sequencing artifact. In a later analysis, a clonal expansion index for each public chain was calculated from normalized within-repertoire ranks of inferred template counts. Generation probabilities in a later analysis came from a VDJ recombination model fitted to out-of-frame rearrangements, and those results were checked against IGoR. In a later analysis, hypergeometric tests were used to score TCR-TCR, TCR-HLA and TCR-CMV co-occurrence, with a repertoire-size bias correction applied to TCR pairs. A later analysis estimated false discovery rates by permuting HLA or CMV assignments 20 times. In a later analysis, co-occurring TCRs were grouped with DBSCAN, and TCRdist sequence similarity was added when clustering was performed within HLA-allele-positive subsets. For co-occurrence clustering, repertoires with fewer than 30,000 or more than 120,000 public chains were excluded, along with five or six repertoires with anomalous nucleotide sharing. Not all clones reach the TCRdb copy of this immuneACCESS table, which keeps in-frame sequences only. Checked studies attribute under half of the gap to unresolved V genes and leave the rest unexplained. V, J and clone size are those of that table, while D and trimming were read from the DNA. The sample table records around 150,000 clones; 81% of these occur just once. The ten largest clones capture less than 2% of the sample.

The sample taken for sequencing was PBMCs. The chain employs TRBV19 and TRBJ1-1, with 8 central nucleotides matching TRBD1. The TCR sequence derives from a young woman in good health and CMV-seronegative. The CDR3 region: CASSIDRGNTEAFF. The nucleotides read TGTGCCAGTAGTATCGACAGGGGGAACACTGAAGCTTTCTTT.